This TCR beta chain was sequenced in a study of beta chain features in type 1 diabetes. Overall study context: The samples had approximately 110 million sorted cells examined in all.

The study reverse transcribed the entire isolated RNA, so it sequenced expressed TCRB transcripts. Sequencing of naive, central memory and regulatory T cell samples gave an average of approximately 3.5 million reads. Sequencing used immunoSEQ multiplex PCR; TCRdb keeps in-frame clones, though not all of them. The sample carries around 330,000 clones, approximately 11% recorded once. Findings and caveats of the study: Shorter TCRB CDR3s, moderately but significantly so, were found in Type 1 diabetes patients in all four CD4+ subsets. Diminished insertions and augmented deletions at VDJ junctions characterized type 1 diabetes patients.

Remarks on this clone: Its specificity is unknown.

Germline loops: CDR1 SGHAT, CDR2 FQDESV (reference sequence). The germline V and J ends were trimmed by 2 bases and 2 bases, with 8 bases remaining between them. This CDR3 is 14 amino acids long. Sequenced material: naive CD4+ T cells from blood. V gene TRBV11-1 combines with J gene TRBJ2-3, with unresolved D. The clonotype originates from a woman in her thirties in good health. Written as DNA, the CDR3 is TGTGCCAGCAGCTTATCGAGCGCCACAGATACGCAGTATTTT. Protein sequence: CASSLSSATDTQYF.